This entry lists 25 T cell receptor beta chains sequenced from one sample in a study of CD8 T cells in ankylosing spondylitis. TCRdb re-derived calls from the 5' RACE reads in MiXCR, one entry per CDR3 protein. This sample has about 270,000 distinct CDR3 sequences; 30% to 35% occur once, and the top ten carry around 4.4%. Material: blood, either unsorted or a sorted T cell fraction (not recorded which). These receptors were taken from a male donor with ankylosing spondylitis or in good health (not recorded which).

The J gene is TRBJ2-5, the V gene TRBV9; D gene uncertain. The CDR3 runs 16 residues. Trimming took off 0 bases at V and 1 base at J, with 13 bases between the two ends. Germline values: CDR1 SGDLS, CDR2 YYNGEE. Written as DNA, the CDR3 is TGTGCCAGCAGCGTAGGAAATCGGAGACTCCAAGAGACCCAGTACTTC. Its protein is CASSVGNRRLQETQYF. The whole variable domain, filled in from reference TRBV9 and TRBJ2-5, reads DSGVTQTPKHLITATGQRVTLRCSPRSGDLSVYWYQQSLDQGLQFLIQYYNGEERAKGNILERFSAQQFPDLHSELNLSSLELGDSALYFCASSVGNRRLQETQYFGPGTRLLVL.

CDR3: CASTYTSNEQFF. The CDR3 region has the DNA TGTGCCAGCACCTATACTAGCAATGAGCAGTTCTTC. The chain carries TRBV12-3 or TRBV12-4 and TRBJ2-1, with a possible D match to TRBD2 (5 bases). The CDR3 runs 12 residues. Trimming cost V 7 bases and J 6 bases, with 10 bases left between them.

There are a few counts of this clonotype. The chain employs TRBV5-5 and TRBJ1-5; no reliable D call. CDR1 SGHKS and CDR2 YYEKEE come from the germline V gene (reference sequence). Trimming left V 0 bases short and J 3 bases short, with 7 bases between. The CDR3 loop spans 14 amino acids. CDR3: CASSLAQFNQPQHF. The CDR3 DNA reads as TGTGCCAGCAGCTTGGCTCAGTTCAATCAGCCCCAGCATTTT.

The V call is TRBV10-2, the J call TRBJ2-1; D tentatively fits TRBD1 or TRBD2 (7 bases each). The CDR3 is made up of 15 amino acids. V dropped 10 bases and J dropped 8 bases, with 24 bases sitting between them. The germline CDR1 and CDR2 sequences are WSHSY and SAAADI. CDR3 nucleotides: TGCGCCACCAGGGGGGGTCTTTTGAATAGGGATGAGCAGTTCTTC. Translating it yields CATRGGLLNRDEQFF.

The table lists this clonotype with many counts. The chain uses TRBV5-5 and TRBJ2-3; D is uncertain. This CDR3 region has 15 residues. The germline V and J ends were trimmed by 3 bases and 0 bases, with 11 bases remaining between them. Germline-derived CDR1 and CDR2 are SGHKS and YYEKEE (reference sequence). The CDR3 here is CASSYSRTSTDTQYF. The CDR3 nucleotides are TGTGCCAGCAGCTACTCTCGGACGAGCACAGATACGCAGTATTTT.

This rearrangement joins TRBV7-2 to TRBJ2-3; perhaps TRBD2 as D (5 bases). CDR1 and CDR2 (germline): SGHTA, FQGNSA. The CDR3 length is 14 residues. V lost 6 bases and J 0 bases, leaving 10 bases between the germline ends. The CDR3 DNA is TGTGCCAGCAGAGGACTTTCTAGCACAGATACGCAGTATTTT. Amino acids: CASRGLSSTDTQYF.

This clonotype was counted many times. The rearrangement joins TRBV29-1 to TRBJ2-5, with D tentatively TRBD2 (6 bases). The CDR3 runs to 13 residues. V gave up 3 bases and J gave up 5 bases, with 13 bases separating them. Germline V gene lookup returns CDR1 SQVTM and CDR2 ANQGSEA. The CDR3 coding sequence is TGCAGCGTTGAGGTAGCGGCGCGGGAGACCCAGTACTTC. Its protein is CSVEVAARETQYF.

This clonotype has at least ten counts. The rearrangement joins TRBV6-5 to TRBJ1-2; 7 bases align to TRBD1. V lost 5 bases and J lost 4; bases outside the gene matches: 4. Germline loops: CDR1 MNHEY, CDR2 SVGAGI. The CDR3 runs 13 residues. CDR3 region: CASSIQGFYGYTF. CDR3 sequence (DNA): TGTGCCAGCAGTATACAGGGGTTCTATGGCTACACCTTC.

There are a few counts of this clonotype. The chain combines TRBV18 with TRBJ2-5; weak D call: TRBD2 (5 bases). CDR3 length: 16 residues. Per the germline V gene, CDR1 is KGHSH and CDR2 is LQKENI. Trimming stripped 1 base from V and 4 bases from J, with 16 bases between. The CDR3 DNA sequence: TGTGCCAGCTCACCACTCGGGATTTCCTCGGGAGAGACCCAGTACTTC. Encoded protein: CASSPLGISSGETQYF.

The chain links TRBV7-9 to TRBJ2-1, with 12 nucleotides matching TRBD1. From germline, CDR1 is SEHNR and CDR2 FQNEAQ (reference sequence). After removal of 2 bases from V and 4 bases from J, the junction contained 3 bases not matched to a gene. The CDR3 totals 16 residues. This CDR3 is CASSLSGQGAYNEQFF. The CDR3 DNA is TGTGCCAGCAGCTTATCGGGACAGGGGGCTTACAATGAGCAGTTCTTC.

This clonotype showed up just a few times. The chain joins TRBV28 to TRBJ2-2, with D tentatively TRBD1 or TRBD2 (5 bases each). Germline values: CDR1 MDHEN, CDR2 SYDVKM. The CDR3 is 15 amino acids. Trimming pared 7 bases from V and 3 bases from J, leaving 15 bases between. CDR3 nucleotide sequence: TGTGCCAGCACCACCCCGGGGCCATACACCGGGGAGCTGTTTTTT. Translated: CASTTPGPYTGELFF.

This clonotype was found a few times. The V gene is TRBV20-1, the J gene TRBJ2-2; possible D gene TRBD1, 5 bases. Germline values: CDR1 DFQATT, CDR2 SNEGSKA (reference sequence). This CDR3 has 15 amino acids. Trimming stripped 2 bases from V and 3 bases from J, with 13 bases between. This CDR3 is CSARPLETDTGELFF. Here the CDR3 DNA reads TGCAGTGCTAGACCCCTCGAGACAGACACCGGGGAGCTGTTTTTT.

This clonotype was detected ten times or more. This chain links TRBV5-6 with TRBJ2-7; D is undetermined. Trimming took off 7 bases at V and 0 bases at J, with 17 bases between the two ends. The CDR3 is made up of 15 amino acids. Germline V gene lookup returns CDR1 SGHDT and CDR2 YYEEEE. DNA of the CDR3: TGTGCCAGCTCCCCAGTGGGCGACAACTCCTACGAGCAGTACTTC. Encoded protein: CASSPVGDNSYEQYF.

In its sample, this clonotype was seen a few times. The rearrangement uses TRBV20-1 and TRBJ1-5; TRBD1 agrees at 9 bases. CDR1 and CDR2 from the germline V gene are DFQATT and SNEGSKA (reference sequence). There are 15 residues in the CDR3. With 4 bases clipped from V and 1 base from J, the junction kept 5 bases outside the gene matches. In DNA form, the CDR3 reads TGCAGTGCTACTACAGGGGGCTTCAGCAATCAGCCCCAGCATTTT. Protein: CSATTGGFSNQPQHF.

This chain connects TRBV20-1 to TRBJ2-5; TRBD2 aligns across 11 bases. Looked up from germline, CDR1 is DFQATT and CDR2 is SNEGSKA (reference sequence). The CDR3 runs 15 residues. Losses at the gene ends were 6 bases for V and 5 bases for J; bases not matched to a gene: 11. The CDR3 region is CSAPPTSGDLETQYF. DNA of the CDR3: TGCAGTGCCCCCCCGACTAGCGGGGACCTGGAGACCCAGTACTTC.

V is TRBV7-6 and J is TRBJ2-2; TRBD2 is a possible D gene (5 bases). The CDR3 spans 16 residues. Germline V gene lookup returns CDR1 SGHVS and CDR2 FNYEAQ. The V gene lost 6 bases and the J gene lost 3 bases, with 17 bases spanning the gap. The CDR3 loop reads CASRPGAGSDTGELFF. As DNA, the CDR3 is TGTGCCAGCAGACCAGGCGCTGGGAGCGACACCGGGGAGCTGTTTTTT. Based on the CDR3 plus reference TRBV7-6 and TRBJ2-2, the full variable domain is GAGVSQSPRYKVTKRGQDVALRCDPISGHVSLYWYRQALGQGPEFLTYFNYEAQQDKSGLPNDRFSAERPEGSISTLTIQRTEQRDSAMYRCASRPGAGSDTGELFFGEGSRLTVL.

This sequence joins TRBV20-1 and TRBJ2-3; 9 bases are a match to TRBD2. V shed 2 bases and J 6 bases; nucleotides not matched to a gene: 15. The germline V gene has CDR1 DFQATT and CDR2 SNEGSKA (reference sequence). The CDR3 consists of 17 residues. The CDR3 DNA reads TGCAGTGCTAGAATTGTGCTAGCGGGGCGAGAAGGGGATACGCAGTATTTT. Translating gives CSARIVLAGREGDTQYF.

This clonotype was seen a handful of times. The CDR3 nucleotides read TGTGCCAGCAGCTTAGATAACTACAATGAGCAGTTCTTC. This translates into CASSLDNYNEQFF. The J gene is TRBJ2-1, the V gene TRBV7-7; D remains unclear. CDR3 length: 13 residues. Germline CDR1 and CDR2: SSHAT and FNYEAQ (reference sequence). The V end lost 1 base, the J end lost 3 bases, and 4 bases lay between the germline ends.

The chain links TRBV6-1 to TRBJ2-5; 8 bases map to TRBD1. Trimming removed 3 bases from V and 4 bases from J; junction bases left unmatched: 1. From germline, CDR1 is MNHNS and CDR2 SASEGT. The CDR3 length is 13 residues. CDR3 sequence reads: CASSDGQGETQYF. The CDR3 DNA reads as TGTGCCAGCAGTGATGGACAGGGAGAGACCCAGTACTTC.

With regard to this clonotype: At one of its ends the junction is not consistent with the germline gene, which may arise from a read error. This chain connects TRBV12-3 or TRBV12-4 to TRBJ2-5; D gene ambiguous. CDR3 length equals 12 residues. The CDR3: CASRLERETQYF. The CDR3 nucleotides read TGTGCCAGCCGTTTAGAGCGCGAGACCCAGTACTTC.

V usage is TRBV29-1 and J usage is TRBJ2-5; possibly TRBD2 for D (5 bases). Deletions cut 4 bases from V and 4 bases from J, with 7 bases between. The CDR3 runs to 11 residues. Germline lookup yields CDR1 SQVTM and CDR2 ANQGSEA. CDR3 region: CSVVRGETQYF. For the CDR3, the DNA is TGCAGCGTTGTTCGGGGAGAGACCCAGTACTTC. Complete variable domain (other parts from reference TRBV29-1 and TRBJ2-5): SAVISQKPSRDICQRGTSLTIQCQVDSQVTMMFWYRQQPGQSLTLIATANQGSEATYESGFVIDKFPISRPNLTFSTLTVSNMSPEDSSIYLCSVVRGETQYFGPGTRLLVL.

This clonotype was detected a few times. The chain links TRBV12-3 or TRBV12-4 to TRBJ1-2; TRBD1 is a possible D gene (5 bases). Trimming left V 8 bases short and J 8 bases short, with 18 bases between. CDR3 length equals 13 residues. CDR3 protein: CASSPFGGEGYTF. CDR3 in DNA: TGTGCCAGCTCTCCCTTCGGGGGGGAAGGCTACACCTTC.

The chain joins TRBV20-1 to TRBJ2-7; tentative D call: TRBD1 (8 bases). V lost 1 base to trimming and J lost 3 bases, with 16 bases between them. CDR3 length equals 15 residues. The germline V gene encodes CDR1 DFQATT and CDR2 SNEGSKA (reference sequence). The CDR3 sequence is CSARVPTGDYYEQYF. CDR3 DNA: TGCAGTGCTAGAGTCCCGACAGGGGACTACTACGAGCAGTACTTC.

CDR3 nucleotide sequence: TGTGCCAGCAGTGCGACGAGTCATGGCTACACCTTC. Amino acids: CASSATSHGYTF. The rearrangement uses TRBV12-3 or TRBV12-4 and TRBJ1-2; D unclear. Trimming pared 5 bases from V and 6 bases from J, leaving 10 bases between. The CDR3 has 12 residues.

The V call is TRBV11-1, the J call TRBJ1-1; 9 positions agree with TRBD1. The CDR3 length is 15 residues. The V and J ends lost 1 base and 1 base, in that order; junction bases with no gene match: 1. Germline loops: CDR1 SGHAT, CDR2 FQDESV (reference sequence). The CDR3 sequence is CASSLGDRANTEAFF. For the CDR3, the DNA is TGTGCCAGCAGCTTAGGGGACAGGGCGAACACTGAAGCTTTCTTT. Complete variable domain (other parts from reference TRBV11-1 and TRBJ1-1): EAEVAQSPRYKITEKSQAVAFWCDPISGHATLYWYRQILGQGPELLVQFQDESVVDDSQLPKDRFSAERLKGVDSTLKIQPAELGDSAMYLCASSLGDRANTEAFFGQGTRLTVV.